This T cell receptor beta chain was profiled in a study of blood T cell repertoires in COVID-19. Study overall: Sources were T cells, B-cell-depleted T cells, or PBMCs; the material itself was cDNA or gDNA.

Trimming took 6 bases from V and 4 from J; bases not matched to a gene: 12. The CDR3 extends over 17 amino acids. Germline loops: CDR1 KGHSH, CDR2 LQKENI. Seattle patient enrollment occurred during active infection, with longitudinal follow-up thereafter. In the original processing: Counts of nucleated cells, estimated from reference gene primer amplification, were obtained. TCRdb's copy holds only in-frame clones and misses some; the assay was immunoSEQ multiplex PCR. V and J calls and clone size are copied from that table; D and trimming were computed from the DNA. This table holds under 200,000 clones, over 80% found once.

The specimen sequenced was peripheral blood. This clonotype was obtained from a man in his 60s with COVID-19, enrolled during active disease. The rearrangement uses TRBV18 and TRBJ1-5, with 10 positions matching TRBD1. The CDR3 reads CASSPTGGMRRNQPQHF. The CDR3 DNA sequence: TGTGCCAGCTCGCCGACAGGGGGCATGAGAAGAAATCAGCCCCAGCATTTT. Drawing the rest from reference TRBV18 and TRBJ1-5, the complete variable domain is NAGVMQNPRHLVRRRGQEARLRCSPMKGHSHVYWYRQLPEEGLKFMVYLQKENIIDESGMPKERFSAEFPKEGPSILRIQQVVRGDSAAYFCASSPTGGMRRNQPQHFGDGTRLSIL.